This record looks at one TCR beta chain sequence and its context. What it binds is not known. Germline V gene lookup returns CDR1 GTSNPN and CDR2 SVGIG (reference sequence). Unmatched junction bases numbered 12, after V lost 2 bases and J lost 9 bases. This CDR3 contains 15 residues. The sample comes from a study of cytomegalovirus exposure and HLA in healthy donors. Notes on the study in general: The likely explanation for a cluster of highly shared sequence variants was sequencing artifact. Productive status was seen about 87% or about 30% of the time for most TCR beta V segments in an earlier analysis.

The study ran its PCR with 60 Vbeta and 13 Jbeta primers. Authors' data handling: A follow-up analysis tallied tens of millions of unique TCR beta chains, 9 million to 11 million shared. Sequencing was performed with immunoSEQ multiplex PCR; in TCRdb, only in-frame clones are kept and a portion is missing. Clone size and V and J calls were adopted from that table, with D and trimming inferred from the DNA. The sample has fewer than 250,000 clones, around four fifths seen once. The chain carries TRBV30 and TRBJ2-1, with 8 bases that match TRBD2. The specimen was PBMCs. This TCR was sampled from a woman in her 50s in good health and CMV-seropositive. The CDR3, as DNA: TGTGCCTGGAGTACGGACTGGCGGGGGGTTAGTGAGCAGTTCTTC. The encoded protein is CAWSTDWRGVSEQFF.